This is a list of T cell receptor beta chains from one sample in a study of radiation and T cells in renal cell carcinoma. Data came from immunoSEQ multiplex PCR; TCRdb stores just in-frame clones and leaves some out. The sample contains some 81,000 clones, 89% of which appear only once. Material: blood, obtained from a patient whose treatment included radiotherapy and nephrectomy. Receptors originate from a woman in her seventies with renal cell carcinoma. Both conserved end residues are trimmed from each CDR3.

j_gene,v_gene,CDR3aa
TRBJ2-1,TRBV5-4,ASSTGMGGDNEQF
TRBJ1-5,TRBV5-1,ASSLWDPSNQPQH
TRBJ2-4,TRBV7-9,ASRAGTDKNIQY
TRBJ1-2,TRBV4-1,ASSRTGGIYGYT
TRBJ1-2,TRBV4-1,ASSHSGQGAGGYT
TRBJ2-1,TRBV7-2,ASSLDRGRYNEQF
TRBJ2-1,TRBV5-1,ASSLDSAGVNEQF
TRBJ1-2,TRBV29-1,SVGWTAYGYT
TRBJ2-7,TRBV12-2,ASRFPTRQGRRYYEQY
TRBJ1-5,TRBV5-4,ASSLIGENQPQH
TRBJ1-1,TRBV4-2,ASSQDAQGGTEAF
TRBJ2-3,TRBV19,ASSPPTGRPDTQY
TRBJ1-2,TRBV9,ASSVGGQTNYGYT
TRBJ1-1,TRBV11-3,ASSLNTEAF
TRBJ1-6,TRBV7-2,ASSSPRGSYNSPLH
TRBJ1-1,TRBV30,AWSVDNGQGEAF
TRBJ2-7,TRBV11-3,ASSSSGLASYEQY
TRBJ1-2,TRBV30,AWSDRGNSYGYT
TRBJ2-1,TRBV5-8,ASSLGTTRNEQF
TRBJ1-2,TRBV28,ASNPGDRSYYGYT
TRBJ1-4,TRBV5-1,ASSLVASTNEKLF
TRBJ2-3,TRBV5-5,ASSLEGRTDTQY
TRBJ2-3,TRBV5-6,ASSWGGDTQY
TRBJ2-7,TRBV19,ATLRAGRYEQY
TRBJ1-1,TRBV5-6,ASSFLGGTEAF
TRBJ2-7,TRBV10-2,ASRDARYEQY
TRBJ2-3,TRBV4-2,ASSQDGSGGAGADTQY
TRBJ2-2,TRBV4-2,ASSQVGYSGGELF
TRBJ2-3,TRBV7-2,ASSLAGTDVDTQY
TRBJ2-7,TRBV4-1,ASSQDKRGSYEQY
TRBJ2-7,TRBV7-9,ASSVDTSYEQY
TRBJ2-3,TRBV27,ASSLLRGGADTQY
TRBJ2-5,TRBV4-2,ASSQDRRDRETQY
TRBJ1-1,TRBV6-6,ASSLGTRGTEAF
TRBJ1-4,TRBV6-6,ASWGVGEKLF
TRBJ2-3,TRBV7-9,ASSIDSSTQY
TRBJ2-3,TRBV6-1,ASSPGTSGTDTQY
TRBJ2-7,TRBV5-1,ASSLDRGGYEQY
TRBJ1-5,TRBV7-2,ASSLEGGSNQPQH
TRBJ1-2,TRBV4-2,ASSRTGTGGFYGYT
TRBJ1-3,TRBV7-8,ASSLASGSGNTIY
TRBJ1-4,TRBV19,ASSITQATNEKLF
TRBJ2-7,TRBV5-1,ASSQDLYEQY
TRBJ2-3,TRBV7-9,ASSLGSGVTDTQY
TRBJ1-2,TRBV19,ASIDRGAKNYGYT
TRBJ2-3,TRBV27,ASSPAPPIWSGGRGYAVY
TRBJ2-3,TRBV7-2,ASSLLDTQY
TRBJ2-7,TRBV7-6,ASSLAGRGTSYEQY
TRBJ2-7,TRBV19,ASSPRARAYEQY
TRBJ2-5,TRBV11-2,ASSSGLAGAKTQY
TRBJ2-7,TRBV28,ASSLSFPGPREDYEQY
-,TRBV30,ALQGQGFRYEQY
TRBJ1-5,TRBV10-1,ASTPTYIHQPQH
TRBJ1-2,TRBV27,ASRPQGPNYGYT